This TCR beta chain was sequenced during a study of early T cells in non-severe SARS-CoV-2 infection. Via MiXCR, TCRdb re-called the 5' RACE reads, giving one row per CDR3 protein. The table lists approximately 70,000 distinct CDR3 sequences, 10% of them singletons. In this sample, this clonotype turned up a few times. This receptor was identified in an adult who was a healthcare worker with PCR-confirmed SARS-CoV-2 infection or an uninfected control (not recorded which). The input for sequencing was whole blood, taken at baseline.

CDR3 sequence reads: CASSRLTGEFEQYF. CDR3 in DNA: TGTGCCAGCAGTCGACTTACAGGGGAGTTCGAGCAGTACTTC. This sequence joins TRBV27 and TRBJ2-7; 7 bases are a match to TRBD1. The CDR3 is 14 residues long. The germline V gene encodes CDR1 MNHEY and CDR2 SMNVEV (reference sequence). The ends lost 5 bases at V and 6 bases at J; junction bases unmatched: 10.